A single sample is the source of the 12 T cell receptor beta chains below, sequenced in a study of kidney transplant recipient with SARS-CoV-2 infection. TCRdb reanalysed the reads using MiXCR and keeps one entry per CDR3 protein. The table includes about 240,000 distinct CDR3 sequences, about 30% detected once. The sequences come from a blood sample, collected at baseline and on day 111 from a kidney transplant recipient. The source is a male patient between 25 and 39 years old who had COVID-19 and was a kidney transplant recipient. Among the T cells, some may be from the graft donor.

This clonotype was seen many times. This chain connects TRBV3-2 to TRBJ1-2; no check of the table's D call, TRBD1, against the DNA was made. TRBV3-2 is described as a pseudogene. The CDR3 has 14 residues. Here the CDR3 reads CASSREGVLYGYTF. The CDR3 DNA is TGTGCCAGCAGCCGGGAAGGGGTATTGTATGGCTACACCTTC.

This clonotype was picked up many times. The chain employs TRBV7-9 and TRBJ2-7, with 9 bases identical to TRBD1. The CDR3 extends over 16 amino acids. V shed 6 bases and J 4 bases; nucleotides not matched to a gene: 13. Looked up from germline, CDR1 is SEHNR and CDR2 is FQNEAQ (reference sequence). CDR3 region: CASRLNTLTGGYEQYF. CDR3 sequence (DNA): TGTGCCAGCAGGTTAAATACCCTGACAGGGGGATACGAGCAGTACTTC.

This clonotype was observed many times. The rearrangement links TRBV7-2 to TRBJ1-5, with D hard to call. The germline V and J ends were trimmed by 3 bases and 2 bases, with 14 bases remaining between them. The germline V gene has CDR1 SGHTA and CDR2 FQGNSA. The CDR3 has 16 amino acids. The CDR3 loop is CASSLGGISGNQPQHF. Written as DNA, the CDR3 is TGTGCCAGCAGCTTGGGAGGGATATCGGGCAATCAGCCCCAGCATTTT.

This clonotype has ten or more counts. V usage is TRBV29-1 and J usage is TRBJ1-5; no clear D. Germline V lookup: CDR1 SQVTM, CDR2 ANQGSEA. The germline V and J ends were trimmed by 4 bases and 5 bases, with 3 bases remaining between them. The CDR3 is 10 residues long. The CDR3 protein is CSVGDQPQHF. DNA of the CDR3: TGCAGCGTTGGTGATCAGCCCCAGCATTTT.

This clonotype appeared once. Possible read error: a much larger clone is one base away. The V call is TRBV19, the J call TRBJ1-1; D unresolved. The V gene's germline CDR1 is LNHDA and CDR2 SQIVND (reference sequence). Trimming removed 5 bases at V and 4 bases at J, with 17 bases between. CDR3 length: 15 residues. The CDR3: CASSPRGGLGTEAFF. The CDR3 nucleotides read TGTGCCAGTAGTCCCCGGGGAGGGTTGGGCACTGAAGCTTTCTTT.

This clonotype was recorded at least ten times. The rearrangement joins TRBV5-5 to TRBJ1-2; D is uncertain. This CDR3 region has 16 residues. Germline CDR1 is SGHKS and CDR2 is YYEKEE (reference sequence). Trimming cost V 7 bases and J 4 bases, with 23 bases left between them. CDR3 in amino acids: CASSESVSRKTYGYTF. CDR3 DNA sequence: TGTGCCAGCTCTGAATCTGTCTCGCGAAAGACCTATGGCTACACCTTC.

This clonotype was seen repeatedly, ten times or more. J is TRBJ1-2 and V is TRBV25-1, with D perhaps TRBD1 (5 bases). The CDR3 length is 13 residues. V was trimmed by 4 bases and J by 4 bases, leaving 10 bases between them. From germline, CDR1 is MGHDK and CDR2 SYGVNS. The chain's CDR3 is CASSVDSTYGYTF. CDR3 nucleotides: TGTGCCAGCAGTGTAGACAGCACCTATGGCTACACCTTC.

As regards this clonotype: It may be a read error: a sequence one base away is much more abundant. This chain connects TRBV11-3 to TRBJ1-2; D is undetermined. From germline, CDR1 is SGHNT and CDR2 YENEEA. This CDR3 has 17 residues. CDR3 sequence reads: CSSSAECDLGKTYGYTF. The CDR3 DNA follows: TGTTCCAGCAGCGCTGAGTGCGATCTCGGAAAGACCTATGGCTACACCTTC. The whole variable domain, remainder taken from reference TRBV11-3 and TRBJ1-2, is EAGVVQSPRYKIIEKKQPVAFWCNPISGHNTLYWYLQNLGQGPELLIRYENEEAVDDSQLPKDRFSAERLKGVDSTLKIQPAELGDSAVYLCSSSAECDLGKTYGYTFGSGTRLTVV.

This clonotype has a count of ten or more. The V call is TRBV6-1, the J call TRBJ1-2; no reliable D call. This CDR3 region has 17 residues. CDR1 and CDR2 (germline): MNHNS, SASEGT. V lost 3 bases and J lost 4, with 21 bases in between. The CDR3 sequence is CASSDRKECRKTYGYTF. The CDR3 DNA sequence: TGTGCCAGCAGTGATCGCAAGGAATGTAGAAAGACCTATGGCTACACCTTC.

Details on this clonotype: At one boundary the junction diverges from the germline segment, which might be a read error. This chain joins TRBV3-1 and TRBJ2-3; D may correspond to TRBD1 or TRBD2 (7 bases each). This CDR3 is 16 amino acids long. CDR1 and CDR2 (germline): LGHDT, YNNKEL (reference sequence). CDR3 DNA: TGTGCCAGCAGCCTCTTTAGCAGGGGGGGCACGGATACGCAGTATTTT. Its translation is CASSLFSRGGTDTQYF.

This clonotype was recorded many times. The gene calls are TRBV2 and TRBJ1-1; D uncertain. Trimming took 0 bases from V and 1 from J, leaving 21 bases between them. CDR3 length: 19 amino acids. Germline CDR1 SNHLY, CDR2 FYNNEI. CDR3 nucleotide sequence: TGTGCCAGCAGTGAAGCGCTTCTAATACCCGGACGGAAGAACACTGAAGCTTTCTTT. This translates into CASSEALLIPGRKNTEAFF.

J is TRBJ1-2 and V is TRBV7-1; D not resolved. TRBV7-1 is annotated as an ORF whose role is uncertain. The V end lost 5 bases, the J end lost 4 bases, and 23 bases lay between the germline ends. This CDR3 is 17 amino acids long. The CDR3 sequence: CASSVRFHEGRTYGYTF. CDR3 DNA sequence: TGTGCCAGCAGCGTGAGATTTCACGAGGGAAGGACCTATGGCTACACCTTC.